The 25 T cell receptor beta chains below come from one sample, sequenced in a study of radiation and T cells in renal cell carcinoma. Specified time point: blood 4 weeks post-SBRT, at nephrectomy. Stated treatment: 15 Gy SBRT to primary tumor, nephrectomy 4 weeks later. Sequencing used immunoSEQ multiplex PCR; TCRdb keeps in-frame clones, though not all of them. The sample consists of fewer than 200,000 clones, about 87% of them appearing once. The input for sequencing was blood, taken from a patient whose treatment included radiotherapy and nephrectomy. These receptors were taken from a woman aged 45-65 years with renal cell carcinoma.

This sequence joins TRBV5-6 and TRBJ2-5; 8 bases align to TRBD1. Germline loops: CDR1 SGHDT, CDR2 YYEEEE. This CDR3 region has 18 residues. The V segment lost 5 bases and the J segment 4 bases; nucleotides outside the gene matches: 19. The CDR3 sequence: CASSSRTGLGVWGETQYF. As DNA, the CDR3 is TGTGCCAGCAGTTCCCGGACAGGGTTAGGAGTTTGGGGAGAGACCCAGTACTTC.

CDR3 protein: CASSIPERGHYEQYF. Written as DNA, the CDR3 is TGTGCCAGCAGCATCCCGGAACGGGGCCACTACGAGCAGTACTTC. This sequence joins TRBV7-9 and TRBJ2-7; D tentatively fits TRBD1 or TRBD2 (5 bases each). Trimming removed 5 bases at V and 3 bases at J, with 17 bases between. In germline, CDR1 is SEHNR, CDR2 FQNEAQ (reference sequence). The CDR3 runs to 15 residues.

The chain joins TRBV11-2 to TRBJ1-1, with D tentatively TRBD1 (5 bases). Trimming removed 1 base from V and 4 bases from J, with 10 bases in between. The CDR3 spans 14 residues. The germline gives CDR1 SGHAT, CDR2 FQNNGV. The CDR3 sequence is CASSLGAGSTEAFF. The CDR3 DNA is TGTGCCAGCAGCTTAGGCGCAGGGAGCACTGAAGCTTTCTTT.

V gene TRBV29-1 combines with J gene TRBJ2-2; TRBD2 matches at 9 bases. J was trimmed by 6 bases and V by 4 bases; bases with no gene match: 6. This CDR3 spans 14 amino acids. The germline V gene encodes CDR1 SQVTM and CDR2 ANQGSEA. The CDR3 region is CSVAMLAGSGELFF. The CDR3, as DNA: TGCAGCGTTGCCATGCTAGCGGGGTCCGGGGAGCTGTTTTTT.

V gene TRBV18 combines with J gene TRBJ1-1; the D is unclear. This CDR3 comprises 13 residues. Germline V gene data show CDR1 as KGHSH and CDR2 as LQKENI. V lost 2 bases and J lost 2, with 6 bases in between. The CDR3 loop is CASSPIQNTEAFF. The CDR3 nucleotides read TGTGCCAGCTCACCAATCCAAAACACTGAAGCTTTCTTT.

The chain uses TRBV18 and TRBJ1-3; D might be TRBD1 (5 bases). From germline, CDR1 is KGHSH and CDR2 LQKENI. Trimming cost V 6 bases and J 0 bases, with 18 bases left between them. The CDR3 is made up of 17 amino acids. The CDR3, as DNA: TGTGCCAGCTCCCTCGACAGAAGCTATGTCTCTGGAAACACCATATATTTT. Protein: CASSLDRSYVSGNTIYF.

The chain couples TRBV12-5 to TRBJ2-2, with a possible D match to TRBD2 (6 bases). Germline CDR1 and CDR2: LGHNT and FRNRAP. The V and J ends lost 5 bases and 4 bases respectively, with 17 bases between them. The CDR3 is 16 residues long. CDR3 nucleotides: TGTGCTAGTGGTCGCGGGATAGGCACCTCCACCGGGGAGCTGTTTTTT. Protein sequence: CASGRGIGTSTGELFF.

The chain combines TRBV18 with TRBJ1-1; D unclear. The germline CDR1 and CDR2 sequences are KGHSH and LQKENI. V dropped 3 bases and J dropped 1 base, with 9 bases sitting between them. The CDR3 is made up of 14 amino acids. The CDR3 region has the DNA TGTGCCAGCTCACCCGACTATCCGAACACTGAAGCTTTCTTT. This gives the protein CASSPDYPNTEAFF.

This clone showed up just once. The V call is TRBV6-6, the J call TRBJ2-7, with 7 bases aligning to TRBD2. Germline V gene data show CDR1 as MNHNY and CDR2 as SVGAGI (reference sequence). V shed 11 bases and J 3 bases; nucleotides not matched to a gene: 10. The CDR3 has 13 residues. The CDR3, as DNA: TGTGCCTCCTCAGGCGGGGGTAACTACGAGCAGTACTTC. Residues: CASSGGGNYEQYF.

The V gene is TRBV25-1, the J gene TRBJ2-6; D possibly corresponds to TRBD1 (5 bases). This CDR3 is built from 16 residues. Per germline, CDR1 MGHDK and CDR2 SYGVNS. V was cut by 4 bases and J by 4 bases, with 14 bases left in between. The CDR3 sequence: CASSADRQTGANVLTF. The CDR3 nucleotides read TGTGCCAGCAGTGCCGATAGACAGACCGGGGCCAACGTCCTGACTTTC.

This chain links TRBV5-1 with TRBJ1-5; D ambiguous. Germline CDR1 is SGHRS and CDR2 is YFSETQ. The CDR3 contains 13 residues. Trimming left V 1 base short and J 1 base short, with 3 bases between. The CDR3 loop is CASSLSSNQPQHF. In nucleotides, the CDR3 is TGCGCCAGCAGCTTGTCGAGCAATCAGCCCCAGCATTTT.

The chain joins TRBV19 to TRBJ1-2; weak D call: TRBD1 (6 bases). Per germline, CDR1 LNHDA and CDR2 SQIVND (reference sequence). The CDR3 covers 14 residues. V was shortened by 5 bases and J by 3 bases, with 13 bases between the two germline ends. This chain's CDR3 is CASSPEDRYYGYTF. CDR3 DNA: TGTGCCAGTAGTCCCGAGGACAGATACTATGGCTACACCTTC.

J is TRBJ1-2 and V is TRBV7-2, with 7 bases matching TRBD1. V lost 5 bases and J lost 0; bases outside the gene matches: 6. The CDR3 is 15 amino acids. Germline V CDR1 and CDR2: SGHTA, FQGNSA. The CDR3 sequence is CASSITGQTNYGYTF. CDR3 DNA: TGTGCCAGCAGCATCACGGGACAGACTAACTATGGCTACACCTTC.

The CDR3 sequence: CASSLDPDRDTQYF. The CDR3 DNA reads TGTGCCAGCAGCTTAGATCCCGACAGAGATACGCAGTATTTT. This rearrangement joins TRBV7-9 to TRBJ2-3; possible D gene TRBD1, 5 bases. CDR3 length: 14 residues. Germline V gene lookup returns CDR1 SEHNR and CDR2 FQNEAQ (reference sequence). V was cut by 1 base and J by 5 bases, with 10 bases left in between.

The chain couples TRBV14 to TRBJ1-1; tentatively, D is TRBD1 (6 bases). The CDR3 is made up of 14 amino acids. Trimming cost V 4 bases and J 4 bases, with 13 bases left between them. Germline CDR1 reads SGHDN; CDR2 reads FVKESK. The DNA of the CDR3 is TGTGCCAGCAGCCCTGCTAGGGGGGTCACTGAAGCTTTCTTT. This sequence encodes CASSPARGVTEAFF.

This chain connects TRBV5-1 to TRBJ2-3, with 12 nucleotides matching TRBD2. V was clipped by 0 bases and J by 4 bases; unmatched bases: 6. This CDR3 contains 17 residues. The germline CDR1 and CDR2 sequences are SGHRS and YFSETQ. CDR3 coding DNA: TGCGCCAGCAGCTTGGGGACTAGCGGGGCCGGGGCAGATACGCAGTATTTT. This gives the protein CASSLGTSGAGADTQYF.

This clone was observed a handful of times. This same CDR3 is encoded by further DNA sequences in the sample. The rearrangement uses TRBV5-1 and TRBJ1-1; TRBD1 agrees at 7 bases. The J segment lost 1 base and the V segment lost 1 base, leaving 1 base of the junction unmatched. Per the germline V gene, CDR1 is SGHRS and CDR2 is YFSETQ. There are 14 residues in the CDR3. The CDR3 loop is CASSLRQGNTEAFF. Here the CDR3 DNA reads TGCGCCAGCAGCTTGCGACAGGGGAACACTGAAGCTTTCTTT.

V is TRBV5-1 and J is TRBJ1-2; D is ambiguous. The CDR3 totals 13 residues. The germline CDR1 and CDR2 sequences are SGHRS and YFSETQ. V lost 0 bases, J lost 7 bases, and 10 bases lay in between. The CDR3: CASSLEAGVGYTF. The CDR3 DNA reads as TGCGCCAGCAGCTTGGAAGCGGGAGTTGGCTACACCTTC.

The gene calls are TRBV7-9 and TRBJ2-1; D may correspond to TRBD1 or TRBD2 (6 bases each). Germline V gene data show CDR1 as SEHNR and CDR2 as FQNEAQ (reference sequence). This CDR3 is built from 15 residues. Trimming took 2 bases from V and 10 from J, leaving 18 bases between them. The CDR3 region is CASSLIGGRGPEQFF. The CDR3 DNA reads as TGTGCCAGCAGCTTAATAGGGGGACGGGGGCCCGAGCAGTTCTTC.

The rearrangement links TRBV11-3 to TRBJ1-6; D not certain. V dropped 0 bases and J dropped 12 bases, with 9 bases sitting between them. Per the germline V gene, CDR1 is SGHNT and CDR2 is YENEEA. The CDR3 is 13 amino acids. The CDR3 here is CASSLDRLGPLHF. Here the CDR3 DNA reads TGTGCCAGCAGCTTAGATCGATTGGGACCCCTCCACTTT.

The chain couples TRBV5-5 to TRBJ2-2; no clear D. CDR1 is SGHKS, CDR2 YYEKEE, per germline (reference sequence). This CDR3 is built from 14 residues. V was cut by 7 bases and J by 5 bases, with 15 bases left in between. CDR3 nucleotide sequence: TGTGCCAGCGGCTCCTTAGGACCTACCGGGGAGCTGTTTTTT. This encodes CASGSLGPTGELFF.

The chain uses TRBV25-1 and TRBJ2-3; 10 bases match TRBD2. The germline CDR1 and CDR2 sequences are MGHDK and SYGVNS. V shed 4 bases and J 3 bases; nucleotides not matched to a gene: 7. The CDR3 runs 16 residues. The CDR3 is CASSAILAGATDTQYF. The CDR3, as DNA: TGTGCCAGCAGTGCAATTCTAGCGGGGGCTACAGATACGCAGTATTTT.

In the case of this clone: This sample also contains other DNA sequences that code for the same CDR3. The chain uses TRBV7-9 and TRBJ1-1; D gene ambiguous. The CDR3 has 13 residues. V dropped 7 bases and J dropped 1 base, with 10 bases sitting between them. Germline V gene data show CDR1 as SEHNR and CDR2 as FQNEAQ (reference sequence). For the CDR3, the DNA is TGTGCCAGCATCTTCGGACGGAACACTGAAGCTTTCTTT. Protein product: CASIFGRNTEAFF. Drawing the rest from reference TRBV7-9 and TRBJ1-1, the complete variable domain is DTGVSQNPRHKITKRGQNVTFRCDPISEHNRLYWYRQTLGQGPEFLTYFQNEAQLEKSRLLSDRFSAERPKGSFSTLEIQRTEQGDSAMYLCASIFGRNTEAFFGQGTRLTVV.

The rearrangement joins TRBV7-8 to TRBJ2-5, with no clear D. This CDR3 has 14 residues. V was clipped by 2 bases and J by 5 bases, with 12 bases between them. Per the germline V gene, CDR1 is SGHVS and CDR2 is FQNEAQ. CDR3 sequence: CASSLWGLGETQYF. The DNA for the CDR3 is TGTGCCAGCAGCTTATGGGGATTGGGCGAGACCCAGTACTTC.

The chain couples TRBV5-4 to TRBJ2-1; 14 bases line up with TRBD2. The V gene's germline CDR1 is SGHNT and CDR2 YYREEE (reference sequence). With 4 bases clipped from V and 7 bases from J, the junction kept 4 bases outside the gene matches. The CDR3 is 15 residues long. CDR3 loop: CASSTRLAGGNEQFF. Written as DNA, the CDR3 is TGTGCCAGCAGCACCCGACTAGCGGGGGGGAATGAGCAGTTCTTC.